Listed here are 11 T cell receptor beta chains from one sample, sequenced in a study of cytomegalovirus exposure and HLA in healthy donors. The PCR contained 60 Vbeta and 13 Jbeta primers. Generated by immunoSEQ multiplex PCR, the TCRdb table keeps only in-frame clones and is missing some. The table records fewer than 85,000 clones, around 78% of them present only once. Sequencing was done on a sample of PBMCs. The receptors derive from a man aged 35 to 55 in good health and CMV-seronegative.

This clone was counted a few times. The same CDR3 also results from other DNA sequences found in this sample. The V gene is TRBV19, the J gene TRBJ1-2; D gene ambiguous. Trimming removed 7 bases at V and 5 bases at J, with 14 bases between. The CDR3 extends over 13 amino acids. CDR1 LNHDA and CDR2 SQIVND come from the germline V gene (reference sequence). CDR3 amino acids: CASIGGPSYGYTF. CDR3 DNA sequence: TGTGCCAGTATTGGAGGGCCAAGTTATGGCTACACCTTC.

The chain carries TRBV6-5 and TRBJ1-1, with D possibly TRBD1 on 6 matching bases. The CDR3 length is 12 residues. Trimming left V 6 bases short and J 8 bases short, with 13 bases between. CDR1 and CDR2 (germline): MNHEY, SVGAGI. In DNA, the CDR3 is TGTGCCAGCAGCTCTGGACAGTGCGAAGCTTTCTTT. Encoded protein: CASSSGQCEAFF.

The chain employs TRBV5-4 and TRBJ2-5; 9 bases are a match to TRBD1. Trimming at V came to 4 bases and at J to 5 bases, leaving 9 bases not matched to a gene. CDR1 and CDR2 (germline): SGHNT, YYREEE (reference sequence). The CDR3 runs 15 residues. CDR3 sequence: CASSGGTGFLETQYF. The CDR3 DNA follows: TGTGCCAGCAGCGGAGGGACAGGGTTTCTGGAGACCCAGTACTTC.

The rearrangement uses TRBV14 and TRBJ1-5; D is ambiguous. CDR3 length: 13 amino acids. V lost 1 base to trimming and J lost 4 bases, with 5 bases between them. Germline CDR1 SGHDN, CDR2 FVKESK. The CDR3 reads CASSQGGNQPQHF. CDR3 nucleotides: TGTGCCAGCAGCCAAGGAGGGAATCAGCCCCAGCATTTT.

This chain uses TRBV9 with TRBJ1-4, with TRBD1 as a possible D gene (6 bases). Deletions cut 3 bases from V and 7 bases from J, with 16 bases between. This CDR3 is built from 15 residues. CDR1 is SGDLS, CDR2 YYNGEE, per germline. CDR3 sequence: CASSGSSVGGEKLFF. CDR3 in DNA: TGTGCCAGCAGCGGAAGCTCAGTAGGGGGTGAAAAACTGTTTTTT.

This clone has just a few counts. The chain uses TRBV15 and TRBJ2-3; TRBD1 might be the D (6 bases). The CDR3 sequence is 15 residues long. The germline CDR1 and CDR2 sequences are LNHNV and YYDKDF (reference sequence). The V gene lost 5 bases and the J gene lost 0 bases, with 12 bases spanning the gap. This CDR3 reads CATSADRPSTDTQYF. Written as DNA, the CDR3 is TGTGCCACCAGCGCCGACAGGCCTAGCACAGATACGCAGTATTTT.

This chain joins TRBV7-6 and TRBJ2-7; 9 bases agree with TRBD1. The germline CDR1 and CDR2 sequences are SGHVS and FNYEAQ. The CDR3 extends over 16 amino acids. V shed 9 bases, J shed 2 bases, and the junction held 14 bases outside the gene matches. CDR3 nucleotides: TGTGCCAGGACCGGGACAGGGAAAATGTCTACCTACGAGCAGTACTTC. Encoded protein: CARTGTGKMSTYEQYF.

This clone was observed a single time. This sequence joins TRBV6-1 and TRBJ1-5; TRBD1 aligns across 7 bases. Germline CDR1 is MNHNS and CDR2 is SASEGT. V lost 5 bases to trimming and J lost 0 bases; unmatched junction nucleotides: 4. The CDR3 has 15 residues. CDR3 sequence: CASSLQGSSNQPQHF. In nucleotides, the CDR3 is TGTGCCAGCAGTTTACAGGGGTCTAGCAATCAGCCCCAGCATTTT.

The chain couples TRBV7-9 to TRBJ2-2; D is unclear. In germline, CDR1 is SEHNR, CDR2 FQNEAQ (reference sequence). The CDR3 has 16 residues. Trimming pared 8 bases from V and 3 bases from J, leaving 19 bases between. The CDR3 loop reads CASVRLAYRDTGELFF. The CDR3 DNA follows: TGTGCCAGCGTTAGACTGGCGTACCGGGACACCGGGGAGCTGTTTTTT.

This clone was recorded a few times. CDR3 residues: CASSFGETSGNTIYF. The CDR3 bases are TGTGCCAGCAGCTTCGGGGAAACCTCTGGAAACACCATATATTTT. The V call is TRBV11-2, the J call TRBJ1-3, with no clear D. The CDR3 covers 15 residues. Germline assignment: CDR1 SGHAT and CDR2 FQNNGV. The V end lost 3 bases, the J end lost 0 bases, and 9 bases lay between the germline ends. The whole variable domain, filled in from reference TRBV11-2 and TRBJ1-3, reads EAGVAQSPRYKIIEKRQSVAFWCNPISGHATLYWYQQILGQGPKLLIQFQNNGVVDDSQLPKDRFSAERLKGVDSTLKIQPAKLEDSAVYLCASSFGETSGNTIYFGEGSWLTVV.

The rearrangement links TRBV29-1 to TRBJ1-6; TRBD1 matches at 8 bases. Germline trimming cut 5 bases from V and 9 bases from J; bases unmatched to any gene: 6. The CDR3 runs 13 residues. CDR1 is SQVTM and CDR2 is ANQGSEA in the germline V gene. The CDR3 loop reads CSVQTGGGSPLHF. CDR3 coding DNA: TGCAGCGTTCAAACAGGGGGTGGTTCACCCCTCCACTTT.